This T cell receptor beta chain is from a study of cytomegalovirus exposure and HLA in healthy donors. To note about this clone: Antigen: not known.

Study-wide points: Later work associated approximately 17,000 TCR beta sequences with HLA alleles at 0.05 false discovery rate.

The PCR used 60 Vbeta and 13 Jbeta primers. This table comes from immunoSEQ multiplex PCR, and its TCRdb copy is limited to in-frame clones, with some not included. The profile covers about 200,000 clones, with roughly 80% appearing a single time and over 2% taken by the ten largest. In germline, CDR1 is KGHSH, CDR2 LQKENI. CDR3 length: 14 residues. V was pared by 0 bases and J by 8 bases, with 5 bases of the junction left unmatched. The TCR was taken from a woman in her 30s in good health and CMV-seropositive. Sequenced: PBMCs. J is TRBJ1-1 and V is TRBV18, with TRBD1 matching 8 bases. This CDR3 is CASSPPARGREAFF. In nucleotides, the CDR3 is TGTGCCAGCTCACCACCGGCCAGGGGGCGCGAAGCTTTCTTT. The full variable domain, completed using reference TRBV18 and TRBJ1-1, is NAGVMQNPRHLVRRRGQEARLRCSPMKGHSHVYWYRQLPEEGLKFMVYLQKENIIDESGMPKERFSAEFPKEGPSILRIQQVVRGDSAAYFCASSPPARGREAFFGQGTRLTVV.